This paragraph reports one TCR beta chain. What it binds is not known. 5'RACE template switching built TCR beta cDNA with unique molecular identifiers. After re-calling the 5' RACE reads, TCRdb lists one entry per CDR3 protein, DNA absent. The table lists 300,000 to 500,000 distinct CDR3 sequences. The data belong to a study of T cells expressing NK-cell markers. About the research overall: The TCR beta repertoires originated in sorted CD3+CD56+NKG2C+, CD3+CD56+NKG2C- and CD3+CD56-NKG2C+ T cells.

The CDR3 runs 12 residues. Germline CDR1 and CDR2: LGHDT and YNNKEL (reference sequence). Study observations and caveats: The contribution of dominant NKG2C+ clonotypes to CD8+ T cells in roughly six donors was roughly 1.0-7.5%. Once again these clonotypes came out on top in the CD3+CD56-NKG2C+ fraction of a few donors.

The chain joins TRBV3-1 to TRBJ1-3. This clonotype originated in a woman aged 45-65 years in good health. The sample taken for sequencing was blood T cells: a sorted CD56 or NKG2C T cell subset, CD4+ or CD8+ T cells, or bulk PBMC T cells (not recorded which). The CDR3: CASDSSGNTIYF. The whole variable domain, remainder taken from reference TRBV3-1 and TRBJ1-3, is DTAVSQTPKYLVTQMGNDKSIKCEQNLGHDTMYWYKQDSKKFLKIMFSYNNKELIINETVPNRFSPKSPDKAHLNLHINSLELGDSAVYFCASDSSGNTIYFGEGSWLTVV.